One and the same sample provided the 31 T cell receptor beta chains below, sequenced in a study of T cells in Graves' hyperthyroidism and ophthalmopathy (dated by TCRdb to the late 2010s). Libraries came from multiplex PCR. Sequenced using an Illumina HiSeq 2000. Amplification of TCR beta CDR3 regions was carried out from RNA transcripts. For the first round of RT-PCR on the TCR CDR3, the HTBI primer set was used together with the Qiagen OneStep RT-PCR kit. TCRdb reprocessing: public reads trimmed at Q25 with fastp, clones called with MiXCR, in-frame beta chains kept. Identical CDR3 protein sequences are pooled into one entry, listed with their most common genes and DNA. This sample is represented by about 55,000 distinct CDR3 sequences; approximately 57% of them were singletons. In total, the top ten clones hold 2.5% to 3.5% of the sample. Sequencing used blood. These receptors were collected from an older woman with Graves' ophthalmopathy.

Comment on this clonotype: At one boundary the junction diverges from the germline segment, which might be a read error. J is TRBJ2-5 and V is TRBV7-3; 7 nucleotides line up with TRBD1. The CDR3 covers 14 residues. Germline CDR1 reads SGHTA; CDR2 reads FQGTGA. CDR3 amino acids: CASSPAGGLGTLYF. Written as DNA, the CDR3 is TGTGCCAGCAGCCCAGCAGGGGGTCTAGGGACCCTGTACTTC.

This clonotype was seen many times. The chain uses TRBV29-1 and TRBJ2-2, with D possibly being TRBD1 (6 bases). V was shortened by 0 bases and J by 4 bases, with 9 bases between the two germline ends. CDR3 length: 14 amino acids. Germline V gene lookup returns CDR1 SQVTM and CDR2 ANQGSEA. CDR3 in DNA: TGCAGCGTTGAAGAAGGGGGTCGCACCGGGGAGCTGTTTTTT. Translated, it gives CSVEEGGRTGELFF.

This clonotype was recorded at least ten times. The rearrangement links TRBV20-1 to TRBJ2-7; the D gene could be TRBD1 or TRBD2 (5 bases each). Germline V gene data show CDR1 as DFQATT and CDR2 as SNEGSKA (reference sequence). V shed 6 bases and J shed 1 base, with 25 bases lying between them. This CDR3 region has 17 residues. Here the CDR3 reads CSALGTDVGVGSYEQYF. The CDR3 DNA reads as TGCAGTGCACTTGGGACCGACGTCGGGGTCGGATCCTACGAGCAGTACTTC.

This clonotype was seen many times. Written as DNA, the CDR3 is TGTGCCAGCAGTCCTCCCCCGGGTTATACCAGTAATGAGCAGTTCTTC. It yields the protein CASSPPPGYTSNEQFF. This chain links TRBV28 with TRBJ2-1; D not certain. Germline CDR1 and CDR2: MDHEN and SYDVKM. The CDR3 covers 16 residues. V lost 5 bases to trimming and J lost 7 bases, with 21 bases between them.

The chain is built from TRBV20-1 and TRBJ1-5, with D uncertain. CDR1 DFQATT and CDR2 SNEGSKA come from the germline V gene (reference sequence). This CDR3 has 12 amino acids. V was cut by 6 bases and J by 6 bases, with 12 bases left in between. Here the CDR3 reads CSAPSMSQPQHF. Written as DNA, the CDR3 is TGCAGTGCCCCATCCATGAGTCAGCCCCAGCATTTT.

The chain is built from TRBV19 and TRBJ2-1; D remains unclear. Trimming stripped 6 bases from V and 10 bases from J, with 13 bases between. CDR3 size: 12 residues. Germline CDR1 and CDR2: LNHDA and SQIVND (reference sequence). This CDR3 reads CASRDGVREQFF. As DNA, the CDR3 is TGTGCCAGTAGGGATGGGGTAAGGGAGCAGTTCTTC. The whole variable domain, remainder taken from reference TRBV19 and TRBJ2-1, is DGGITQSPKYLFRKEGQNVTLSCEQNLNHDAMYWYRQDPGQGLRLIYYSQIVNDFQKGDIAEGYSVSREKKESFPLTVTSAQKNPTAFYLCASRDGVREQFFGPGTRLTVL.

CDR3 region: CASSPKGQGDLEQYF. For the CDR3, the DNA is TGTGCCAGCAGCCCAAAGGGACAGGGAGATTTGGAGCAGTACTTC. The rearrangement uses TRBV7-9 and TRBJ2-7, with TRBD1 matching over 9 bases. Germline-derived CDR1 and CDR2 are SEHNR and FQNEAQ (reference sequence). The CDR3 loop spans 15 amino acids. The J segment lost 7 bases and the V segment lost 5 bases, leaving 12 bases of the junction unmatched.

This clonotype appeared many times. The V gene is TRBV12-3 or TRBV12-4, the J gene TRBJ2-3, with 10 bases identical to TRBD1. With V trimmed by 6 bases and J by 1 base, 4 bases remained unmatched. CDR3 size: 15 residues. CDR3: CASRLGQGGTDTQYF. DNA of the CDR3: TGTGCCAGCAGACTCGGACAGGGGGGCACAGATACGCAGTATTTT.

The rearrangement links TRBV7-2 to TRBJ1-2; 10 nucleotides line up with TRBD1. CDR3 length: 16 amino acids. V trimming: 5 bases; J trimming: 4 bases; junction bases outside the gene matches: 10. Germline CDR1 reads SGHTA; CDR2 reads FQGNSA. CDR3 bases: TGTGCCAGCAGCCCGTCGACAGGGGGCGCCCCCTATGGCTACACCTTC. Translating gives CASSPSTGGAPYGYTF.

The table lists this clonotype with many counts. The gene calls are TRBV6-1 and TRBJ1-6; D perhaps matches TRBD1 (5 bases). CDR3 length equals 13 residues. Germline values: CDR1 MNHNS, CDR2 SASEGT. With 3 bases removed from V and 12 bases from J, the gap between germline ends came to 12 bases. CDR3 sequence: CASSEVLGQPLHF. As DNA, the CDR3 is TGTGCCAGCAGTGAGGTTCTAGGACAACCCCTCCACTTT.

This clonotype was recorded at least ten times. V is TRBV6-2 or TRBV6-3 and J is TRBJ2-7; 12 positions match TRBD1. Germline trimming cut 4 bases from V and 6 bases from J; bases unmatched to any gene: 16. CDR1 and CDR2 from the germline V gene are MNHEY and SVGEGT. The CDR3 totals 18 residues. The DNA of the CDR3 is TGTGCCAGCAGTTTCAATACGAGAACCGGGACAGGGGGCTTCGAGCAGTACTTC. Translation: CASSFNTRTGTGGFEQYF.

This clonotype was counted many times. The CDR3 loop is CASSQPGGDNEKLFF. As DNA, the CDR3 is TGTGCCAGCAGCCAACCAGGAGGGGATAATGAAAAACTGTTTTTT. The chain combines TRBV4-2 with TRBJ1-4; TRBD1 might be the D (5 bases). Germline assignment: CDR1 LGHNA and CDR2 YNFKEQ. This CDR3 region has 15 residues. Between the trimmed V and J ends, which lost 2 bases and 4 bases, there was a span of 11 bases.

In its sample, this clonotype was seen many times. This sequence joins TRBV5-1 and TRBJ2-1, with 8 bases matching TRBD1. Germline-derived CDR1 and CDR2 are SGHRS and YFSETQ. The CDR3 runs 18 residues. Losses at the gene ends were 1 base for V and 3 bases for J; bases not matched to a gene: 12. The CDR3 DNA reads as TGCGCCAGCAGCTTGACCAGACAGGGGAACCTGATCTACAATGAGCAGTTCTTC. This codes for CASSLTRQGNLIYNEQFF.

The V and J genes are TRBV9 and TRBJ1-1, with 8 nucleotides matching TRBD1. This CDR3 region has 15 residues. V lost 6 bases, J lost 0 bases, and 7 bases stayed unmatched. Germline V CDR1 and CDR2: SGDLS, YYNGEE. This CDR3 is CASTRTGRVNTEAFF. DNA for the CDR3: TGTGCCAGCACCCGGACAGGGAGGGTGAACACTGAAGCTTTCTTT.

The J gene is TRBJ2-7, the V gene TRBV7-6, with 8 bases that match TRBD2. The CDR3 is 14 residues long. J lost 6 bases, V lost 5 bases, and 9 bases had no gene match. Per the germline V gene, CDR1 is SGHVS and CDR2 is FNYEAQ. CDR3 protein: CASSRREGTAEQYF. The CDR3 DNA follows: TGTGCCAGCAGCCGACGGGAGGGGACCGCCGAGCAGTACTTC.

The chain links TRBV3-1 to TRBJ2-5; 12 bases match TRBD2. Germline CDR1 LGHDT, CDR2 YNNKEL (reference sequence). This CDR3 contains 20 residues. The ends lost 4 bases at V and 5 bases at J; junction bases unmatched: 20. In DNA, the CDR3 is TGTGCCAGCAGCCTCCTCAAGCTAGCGGGAGGGCTAGACCAGGATGAGACCCAGTACTTC. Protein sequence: CASSLLKLAGGLDQDETQYF.

The CDR3 loop is CASSATPGAWGYNEQFF. The CDR3 nucleotides are TGTGCCAGCAGCGCGACGCCAGGGGCTTGGGGCTACAATGAGCAGTTCTTC. The chain employs TRBV7-4 and TRBJ2-1; D perhaps matches TRBD1 (6 bases). The ends were cut back, 5 bases at V and 3 bases at J, with 20 bases in the middle. This CDR3 comprises 17 residues. Germline V gives CDR1 SGHVT, CDR2 SQSDAQ. The complete variable domain, with remaining parts taken from reference TRBV7-4 and TRBJ2-1, reads GAGVSQSPRYKVAKRGRDVALRCDSISGHVTLYWYRQTLGQGSEVLTYSQSDAQRDKSGRPSGRFSAERPERSVSTLKIQRTEQGDSAVYLCASSATPGAWGYNEQFFGPGTRLTVL.

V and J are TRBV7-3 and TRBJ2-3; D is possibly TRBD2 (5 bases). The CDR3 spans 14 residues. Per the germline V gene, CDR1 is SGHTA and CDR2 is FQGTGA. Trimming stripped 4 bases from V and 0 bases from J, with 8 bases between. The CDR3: CASSSPGSTDTQYF. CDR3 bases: TGTGCCAGCAGCTCCCCGGGGAGCACAGATACGCAGTATTTT.

The CDR3 DNA reads as TGCAGTGCTAGGGTCAGCGGGAGGGGGATCGGGACAGATACGCAGTATTTT. It encodes CSARVSGRGIGTDTQYF. The chain uses TRBV20-1 and TRBJ2-3; 10 bases are shared with TRBD2. The trim removed 3 bases at V and 3 bases at J, leaving 12 bases unmatched. The CDR3 runs to 17 residues. Germline loops: CDR1 DFQATT, CDR2 SNEGSKA (reference sequence).

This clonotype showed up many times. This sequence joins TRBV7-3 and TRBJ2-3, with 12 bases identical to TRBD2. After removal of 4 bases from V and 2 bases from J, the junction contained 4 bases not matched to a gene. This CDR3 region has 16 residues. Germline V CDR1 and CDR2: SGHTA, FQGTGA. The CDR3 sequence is CASSSGLAGYTDTQYF. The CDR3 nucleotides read TGTGCCAGCAGCTCCGGACTAGCGGGGTACACAGATACGCAGTATTTT.

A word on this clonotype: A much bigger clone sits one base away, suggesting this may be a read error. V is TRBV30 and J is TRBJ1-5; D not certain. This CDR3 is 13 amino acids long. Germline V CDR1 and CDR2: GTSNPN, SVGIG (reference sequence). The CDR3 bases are TGTGCCTGGAGTACCAAGAGGGCACGGCCCCAGCGTTTT. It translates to CAWSTKRARPQRF.

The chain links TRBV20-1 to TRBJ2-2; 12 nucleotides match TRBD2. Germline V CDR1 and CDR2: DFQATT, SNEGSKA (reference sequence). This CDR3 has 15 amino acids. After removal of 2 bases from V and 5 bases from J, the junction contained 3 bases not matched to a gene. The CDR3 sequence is CSARFGLAGTGELFF. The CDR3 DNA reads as TGCAGTGCTAGATTCGGACTAGCGGGGACCGGGGAGCTGTTTTTT.

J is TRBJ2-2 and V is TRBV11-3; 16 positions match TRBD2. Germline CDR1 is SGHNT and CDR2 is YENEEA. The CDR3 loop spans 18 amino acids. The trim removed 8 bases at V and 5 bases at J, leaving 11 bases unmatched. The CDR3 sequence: CASGGTSGGGRITGELFF. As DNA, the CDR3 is TGTGCCAGCGGCGGGACTAGCGGGGGGGGCCGAATTACCGGGGAGCTGTTTTTT.

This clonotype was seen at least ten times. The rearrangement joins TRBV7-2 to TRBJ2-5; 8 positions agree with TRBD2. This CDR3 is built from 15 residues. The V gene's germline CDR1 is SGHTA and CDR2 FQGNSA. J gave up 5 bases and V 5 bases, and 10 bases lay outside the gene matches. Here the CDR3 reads CASSPNRGGRETQYF. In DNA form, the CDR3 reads TGTGCCAGCAGCCCAAACCGGGGGGGCCGTGAGACCCAGTACTTC.

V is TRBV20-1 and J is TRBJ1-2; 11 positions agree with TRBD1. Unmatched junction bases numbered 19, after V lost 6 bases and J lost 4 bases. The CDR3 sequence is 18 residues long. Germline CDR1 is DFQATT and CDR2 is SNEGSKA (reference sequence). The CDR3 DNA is TGCAGTGCCCCGGGACAGGGGGACGCCGGCAGGGTGATCTATGGCTACACCTTC. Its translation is CSAPGQGDAGRVIYGYTF.

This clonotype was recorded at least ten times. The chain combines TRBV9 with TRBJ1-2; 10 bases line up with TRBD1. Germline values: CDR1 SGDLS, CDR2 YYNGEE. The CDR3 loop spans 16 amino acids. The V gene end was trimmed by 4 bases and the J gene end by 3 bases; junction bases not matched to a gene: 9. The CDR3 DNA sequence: TGTGCCAGCAGCAAGAAACGGGGACAGGGGTACTATGGCTACACCTTC. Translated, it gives CASSKKRGQGYYGYTF.

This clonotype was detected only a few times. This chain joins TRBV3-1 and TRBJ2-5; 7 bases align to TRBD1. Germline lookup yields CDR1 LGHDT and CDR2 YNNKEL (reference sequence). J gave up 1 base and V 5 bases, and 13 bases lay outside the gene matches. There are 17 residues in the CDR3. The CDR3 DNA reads TGTGCCAGCAGCTTACTCTTTAAGAAGGGGGCCCAAGAGACCCAGTACTTC. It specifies CASSLLFKKGAQETQYF.

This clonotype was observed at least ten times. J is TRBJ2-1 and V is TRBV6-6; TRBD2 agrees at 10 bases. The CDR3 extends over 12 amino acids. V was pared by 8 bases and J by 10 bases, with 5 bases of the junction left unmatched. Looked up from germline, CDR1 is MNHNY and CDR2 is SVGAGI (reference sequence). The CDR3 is CASRGLAEEQFF. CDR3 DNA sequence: TGTGCCAGCCGAGGACTAGCGGAAGAGCAGTTCTTC.

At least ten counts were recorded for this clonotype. This CDR3 reads CASIGPAPYEQYF. DNA of the CDR3: TGTGCCAGCATAGGTCCCGCACCTTACGAGCAGTACTTC. The gene calls are TRBV27 and TRBJ2-7; D uncertain. CDR1 is MNHEY and CDR2 is SMNVEV in the germline V gene (reference sequence). The V end was cut by 7 bases, the J end by 4 bases, with 14 bases between. The CDR3 runs 13 residues.

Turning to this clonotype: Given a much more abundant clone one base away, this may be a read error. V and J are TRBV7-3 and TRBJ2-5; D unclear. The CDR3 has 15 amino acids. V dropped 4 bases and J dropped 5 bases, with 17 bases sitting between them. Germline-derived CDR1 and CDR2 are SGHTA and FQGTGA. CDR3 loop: CASSSGPSLGETQYF. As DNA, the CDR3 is TGTGCCAGCAGCTCCGGGCCCTCCCTGGGGGAGACCCAGTACTTC.

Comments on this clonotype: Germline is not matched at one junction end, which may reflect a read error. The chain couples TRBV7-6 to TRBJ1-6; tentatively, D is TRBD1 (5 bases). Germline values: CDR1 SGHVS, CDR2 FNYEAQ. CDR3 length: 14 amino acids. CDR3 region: CARRPGTDDTSLHF. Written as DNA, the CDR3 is TGTGCCCGCAGGCCAGGGACGGACGATACATCCCTCCACTTT.